This TCR beta chain derives from a study of blood T cell repertoires in COVID-19. At the level of the study: Spain, Italy and the United States supplied samples that represented acute and convalescent COVID-19.

The CDR3 spans 14 residues. Unmatched junction bases numbered 4, after V lost 6 bases and J lost 3 bases. From germline, CDR1 is SEHNR and CDR2 FQNEAQ (reference sequence). Methods used by the authors: Reference gene primer amplification in the assay estimated nucleated cell counts. Some clones are missing from TCRdb's copy, which holds only in-frame ones; the method was immunoSEQ multiplex PCR. Clonal size and the V and J genes are those of that table, whereas D and trimming came from the DNA. The sample has some 95,000 clones; approximately 91% are singletons. This receptor was obtained from a human donor with active COVID-19. The donor label of this sample is uncertain. Sample: peripheral blood. This chain joins TRBV7-9 and TRBJ1-5; 8 nucleotides line up with TRBD1. This chain's CDR3 is CASRSQGVNQPQHF. The CDR3, as DNA: TGTGCCAGCAGGTCACAGGGGGTCAATCAGCCCCAGCATTTT.